This TCR beta chain derives from a study of follicular helper T cells after annual influenza vaccination. Specified time point: 2014-2015 season, 7 days after vaccination. This clone was detected only a few times. Sequenced by immunoSEQ multiplex PCR; TCRdb stores in-frame clones only, minus some. Of 6,500 to 8,500 clones listed, 70% to 90% are singletons. The CDR3 length is 17 residues. Trimming left V 3 bases short and J 1 base short, with 19 bases between. CDR1 is SEHNR, CDR2 FQNEAQ, per germline (reference sequence). Sequences were derived from CXCR5+ CD38- circulating T follicular helper cells from blood, sampled 7 days after influenza vaccination. The subset denotes: circulating Tfh, non-naive CD4+CXCR5+PD-1+ (ICOS+CD38+ or ICOS-CD38-). The V call is TRBV7-9, the J call TRBJ2-7; a weak D match, TRBD1 (6 bases). This TCR derives from an adult who received the influenza vaccine. The CDR3 sequence is CASSFPRGHLPSYEQYF. CDR3 nucleotides: TGTGCCAGCAGCTTCCCCAGGGGCCACCTCCCTTCCTACGAGCAGTACTTC.